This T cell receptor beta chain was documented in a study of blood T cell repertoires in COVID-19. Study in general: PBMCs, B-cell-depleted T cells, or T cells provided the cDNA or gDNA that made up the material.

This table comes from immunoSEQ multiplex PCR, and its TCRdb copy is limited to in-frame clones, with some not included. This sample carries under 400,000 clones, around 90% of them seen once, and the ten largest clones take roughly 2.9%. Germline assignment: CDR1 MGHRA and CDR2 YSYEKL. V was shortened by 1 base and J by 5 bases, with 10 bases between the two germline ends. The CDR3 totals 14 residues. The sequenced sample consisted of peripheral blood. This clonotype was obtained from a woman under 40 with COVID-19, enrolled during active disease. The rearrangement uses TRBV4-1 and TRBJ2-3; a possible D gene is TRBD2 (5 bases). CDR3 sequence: CASSQGGLGDTQYF. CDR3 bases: TGCGCCAGCAGCCAAGGAGGGTTGGGAGATACGCAGTATTTT.